A single sample gave rise to the 29 T cell receptor beta chains below, sequenced in a study of shared clonotypes between healthy human individuals. Naive CD8 cells were CD45RO-negative, positively selected for CCR7, excluding terminally differentiated effector memory CD45RA+ cells. Assay: immunoSEQ multiplex PCR; the TCRdb copy retains only in-frame clones and omits some. The data contain about 2 million clones, approximately 94% of them singletons. Sequencing input: naive CD8+ T cells sorted from blood. The receptors were gathered from a man aged 18 to 29 in good health.

The table lists this clone with a count of one. The J gene is TRBJ2-1, the V gene TRBV7-9; D possibly corresponds to TRBD2 (6 bases). V lost 6 bases to trimming and J lost 15 bases, with 21 bases between them. CDR1 and CDR2 from the germline V gene are SEHNR and FQNEAQ (reference sequence). This CDR3 is built from 13 residues. The CDR3 nucleotides read TGTGCCAGCAGTCTCCCGACTAGTTTTAGTCCGTTCTTC. The encoded protein is CASSLPTSFSPFF.

The genes are TRBV5-1 and TRBJ2-2, with D unclear. This CDR3 spans 14 amino acids. Germline V lookup: CDR1 SGHRS, CDR2 YFSETQ. V was cut by 0 bases and J by 4 bases, with 7 bases left in between. In nucleotides, the CDR3 is TGCGCCAGCAGCTTGGAAGGGCTCACCGGGGAGCTGTTTTTT. It translates to CASSLEGLTGELFF.

As regards this clone: Additional DNA sequences in this sample encode the identical CDR3. The rearrangement joins TRBV6-6 to TRBJ2-7; 8 nucleotides line up with TRBD1. The CDR3 is made up of 14 amino acids. The V segment lost 3 bases and the J segment 2 bases; nucleotides outside the gene matches: 3. CDR1 is MNHNY and CDR2 is SVGAGI in the germline V gene (reference sequence). The CDR3 region has the DNA TGTGCCAGCAGTTATGGGGGACAGGCCTACGAGCAGTACTTC. Its protein is CASSYGGQAYEQYF.

The CDR3 DNA sequence: TGTGCCAGCAGCGTTTTCGGGGGGCGGGATACGCAGTATTTT. Amino acids: CASSVFGGRDTQYF. The chain uses TRBV9 and TRBJ2-3, with D perhaps TRBD2 (7 bases). The CDR3 is 14 amino acids. The germline V gene encodes CDR1 SGDLS and CDR2 YYNGEE. The ends were cut back, 2 bases at V and 6 bases at J, with 13 bases in the middle.

The rearrangement joins TRBV27 to TRBJ1-1; 7 positions agree with TRBD1. Germline CDR1 and CDR2: MNHEY and SMNVEV (reference sequence). The ends lost 6 bases at V and 5 bases at J; junction bases unmatched: 6. The CDR3 is 13 amino acids. In DNA form, the CDR3 reads TGTGCCAGCAGCTACAGGGGTGAGACTGAAGCTTTCTTT. Translation gives CASSYRGETEAFF.

The chain carries TRBV4-3 and TRBJ2-7, with D hard to call. The CDR3 is made up of 16 amino acids. CDR1 and CDR2 (germline): LGHNA, YSLEER. V gave up 3 bases and J gave up 0 bases, with 15 bases separating them. This CDR3 is CASSQDLYPSSYEQYF. The CDR3 coding sequence is TGCGCCAGCAGCCAGGATCTTTACCCAAGCTCCTACGAGCAGTACTTC.

The chain employs TRBV29-1 and TRBJ1-2; 7 nucleotides line up with TRBD1. Germline CDR1 and CDR2: SQVTM and ANQGSEA. This CDR3 comprises 13 residues. V gave up 5 bases and J gave up 8 bases; unmatched junction bases: 11. The CDR3 reads CSVPGEGTAGYTF. The DNA for the CDR3 is TGCAGCGTTCCCGGAGAGGGGACAGCGGGCTACACCTTC.

The chain carries TRBV19 and TRBJ2-1; 9 nucleotides agree with TRBD2. The germline V gene encodes CDR1 LNHDA and CDR2 SQIVND (reference sequence). This CDR3 is 12 amino acids long. The ends lost 7 bases at V and 10 bases at J; junction bases unmatched: 5. CDR3 sequence: CASMGTSPEQFF. As DNA, the CDR3 is TGTGCCAGTATGGGGACTAGCCCCGAGCAGTTCTTC.

To note about this clone: This sample includes further DNA sequences coding for the same CDR3. CDR3 in DNA: TGCGCCAGCAGCCCGGACCTAGCCAAAAACATTCAGTACTTC. The encoded protein is CASSPDLAKNIQYF. The rearrangement links TRBV5-1 to TRBJ2-4, with D hard to call. CDR3 length: 14 amino acids. The germline CDR1 and CDR2 sequences are SGHRS and YFSETQ. The germline V and J ends were trimmed by 4 bases and 0 bases, with 8 bases remaining between them.

The J gene is TRBJ1-4, the V gene TRBV7-9; 10 nucleotides match TRBD1. Germline V lookup: CDR1 SEHNR, CDR2 FQNEAQ (reference sequence). This CDR3 is 17 amino acids long. V trimming: 1 base; J trimming: 2 bases; junction bases outside the gene matches: 4. CDR3 bases: TGTGCCAGCAGCTTAGGGGGGACAGGGGCGACTAATGAAAAACTGTTTTTT. It codes for CASSLGGTGATNEKLFF.

The genes are TRBV15 and TRBJ2-7, with D maybe TRBD2 (5 bases). This CDR3 region has 15 residues. Germline lookup yields CDR1 LNHNV and CDR2 YYDKDF (reference sequence). The germline V and J ends were trimmed by 5 bases and 2 bases, with 16 bases remaining between them. The DNA of the CDR3 is TGTGCCACCAGCTCTCTCACGGGAAGAACCTACGAGCAGTACTTC. Translation: CATSSLTGRTYEQYF.

With respect to this clone: Other nucleotide sequences from this sample produce the same CDR3. The chain links TRBV5-1 to TRBJ2-1; TRBD2 matches at 9 bases. Germline assignment: CDR1 SGHRS and CDR2 YFSETQ. The junction had 3 bases not matched to a gene; V was cut back by 1 base and J by 4 bases. This CDR3 is 15 amino acids long. The CDR3 here is CASSLSSGIYNEQFF. CDR3 sequence (DNA): TGCGCCAGCAGCTTGTCTAGCGGGATTTACAATGAGCAGTTCTTC.

The chain is built from TRBV28 and TRBJ1-2, with D unclear. V lost 3 bases, J lost 0 bases, and 17 bases lay in between. This CDR3 region has 17 residues. The germline gives CDR1 MDHEN, CDR2 SYDVKM. The CDR3 nucleotides are TGTGCCAGCAGTTTCCCCAAGGAGGGCACAGCTAACTATGGCTACACCTTC. Its translation is CASSFPKEGTANYGYTF.

CDR3 loop: CASSPPGYTEAFF. The CDR3 DNA reads TGTGCCAGCAGCCCCCCGGGGTACACTGAAGCTTTCTTT. The chain has TRBV7-9 and TRBJ1-1; D is undetermined. The CDR3 contains 13 residues. Trimming shortened V by 5 bases and J by 3 bases, and 10 bases separated the two germline ends. CDR1 SEHNR and CDR2 FQNEAQ come from the germline V gene (reference sequence).

The J gene is TRBJ2-3, the V gene TRBV10-1; D gene unclear. Trimming left V 3 bases short and J 2 bases short, with 6 bases between. The CDR3 is 13 residues long. In germline, CDR1 is WNHNN, CDR2 SYGVQD (reference sequence). The CDR3 coding sequence is TGCGCCAGCAGTGACCGAGCCACAGATACGCAGTATTTT. It is translated as CASSDRATDTQYF.

This clone was detected once. V gene TRBV2 combines with J gene TRBJ2-2; 12 bases map to TRBD2. Unmatched junction bases numbered 0, after V lost 3 bases and J lost 1 base. CDR1 is SNHLY and CDR2 is FYNNEI in the germline V gene. This CDR3 comprises 16 residues. The CDR3 protein is CASSEGLAGNTGELFF. The CDR3 DNA is TGTGCCAGCAGTGAGGGACTAGCGGGGAACACCGGGGAGCTGTTTTTT.

This rearrangement joins TRBV28 to TRBJ1-2, with D possibly being TRBD1 (5 bases). The germline V gene encodes CDR1 MDHEN and CDR2 SYDVKM. The CDR3 extends over 12 amino acids. Trimming stripped 3 bases from V and 8 bases from J, with 10 bases between. DNA for the CDR3: TGTGCCAGCAGTTTGGGGGGTGAAGGCTACACCTTC. This encodes CASSLGGEGYTF.

This clone showed up just once. J is TRBJ1-2 and V is TRBV19; D is unresolved. CDR3 length equals 17 residues. CDR1 and CDR2 (germline): LNHDA, SQIVND (reference sequence). V lost 0 bases, J lost 4 bases, and 18 bases lay in between. This CDR3 reads CASSIDVESLYPYGYTF. In nucleotides, the CDR3 is TGTGCCAGTAGTATAGACGTCGAGAGCCTTTATCCCTATGGCTACACCTTC.

This sequence joins TRBV4-1 and TRBJ2-1; 10 bases are shared with TRBD2. J was trimmed by 3 bases and V by 4 bases; bases with no gene match: 6. This CDR3 has 16 residues. CDR1 is MGHRA, CDR2 YSYEKL, per germline. CDR3: CASSPGTSGIYNEQFF. Here the CDR3 DNA reads TGCGCCAGCAGCCCGGGCACTAGCGGGATCTACAATGAGCAGTTCTTC.

This chain uses TRBV6-5 with TRBJ2-3; D may be TRBD1 (5 bases). Germline loops: CDR1 MNHEY, CDR2 SVGAGI. Trimming removed 4 bases at V and 2 bases at J, with 13 bases between. The CDR3 is 15 amino acids. The CDR3 reads CASSFFQGATDTQYF. In nucleotides, the CDR3 is TGTGCCAGCAGTTTTTTTCAGGGTGCCACAGATACGCAGTATTTT.

For this clone: Different DNA sequences within this sample yield the same CDR3. The chain couples TRBV4-2 to TRBJ2-7; no clear D. This CDR3 is 11 amino acids long. The ends were cut back, 3 bases at V and 7 bases at J, with 7 bases in the middle. Germline V gene lookup returns CDR1 LGHNA and CDR2 YNFKEQ. Written as DNA, the CDR3 is TGTGCCAGCAGCCAGGGGTTGGAGCAGTACTTC. Protein product: CASSQGLEQYF.

In its sample, this clone was seen a few times. This chain links TRBV29-1 with TRBJ2-1, with 9 bases that match TRBD2. The V gene end was trimmed by 2 bases and the J gene end by 7 bases; junction bases not matched to a gene: 9. The germline V gene has CDR1 SQVTM and CDR2 ANQGSEA. This CDR3 spans 15 amino acids. The CDR3 spells CSVENASGDLNEQFF. DNA of the CDR3: TGCAGCGTTGAAAATGCTAGCGGGGACCTTAATGAGCAGTTCTTC.

The chain has TRBV2 and TRBJ2-1; D uncertain. Trimming removed 6 bases from V and 3 bases from J, with 6 bases in between. CDR3 length equals 12 residues. Germline loops: CDR1 SNHLY, CDR2 FYNNEI. The CDR3: CASRQDYNEQFF. Here the CDR3 DNA reads TGTGCCAGCAGACAAGACTACAATGAGCAGTTCTTC.

The chain employs TRBV5-4 and TRBJ1-2, with TRBD1 identical over 10 bases. Trimming removed 5 bases from V and 4 bases from J; junction bases left unmatched: 5. Germline V gives CDR1 SGHNT, CDR2 YYREEE (reference sequence). This CDR3 spans 14 amino acids. In nucleotides, the CDR3 is TGTGCCAGCAGGTGGACAGGGGGACCCTATGGCTACACCTTC. This gives the protein CASRWTGGPYGYTF.

This chain connects TRBV7-2 to TRBJ2-7; D gene unclear. Deletions cut 4 bases from V and 2 bases from J, with 6 bases between. Germline-derived CDR1 and CDR2 are SGHTA and FQGNSA. The CDR3 length is 12 residues. The CDR3 protein is CASSSPTYEQYF. In nucleotides, the CDR3 is TGTGCCAGCAGCTCCCCCACCTACGAGCAGTACTTC.

The DNA of the CDR3 is TGTGCCAGCAGTTTATTAGCGGGGGCCCCCGAGACCCAGTACTTC. Translated, it gives CASSLLAGAPETQYF. This chain uses TRBV27 with TRBJ2-5; 9 nucleotides agree with TRBD2. There are 15 residues in the CDR3. Trimming removed 1 base from V and 5 bases from J; junction bases left unmatched: 5. The germline V gene encodes CDR1 MNHEY and CDR2 SMNVEV (reference sequence).

The chain joins TRBV30 to TRBJ2-7; a weak D match, TRBD2 (6 bases). This CDR3 is 14 amino acids long. Germline V gene sequence: CDR1 GTSNPN, CDR2 SVGIG (reference sequence). V lost 0 bases to trimming and J lost 0 bases, with 9 bases between them. The CDR3 reads CAWSVFGGSYEQYF. The CDR3 DNA reads TGTGCCTGGAGTGTATTCGGGGGCTCCTACGAGCAGTACTTC.

The chain has TRBV7-8 and TRBJ2-1; TRBD1 aligns across 9 bases. V was clipped by 5 bases and J by 5 bases; unmatched bases: 7. This CDR3 region has 15 residues. The germline V gene encodes CDR1 SGHVS and CDR2 FQNEAQ. CDR3 region: CASSILQGANNEQFF. DNA for the CDR3: TGTGCCAGCAGCATATTACAGGGGGCGAACAATGAGCAGTTCTTC.

The chain combines TRBV7-2 with TRBJ1-2, with D unclear. V was trimmed by 3 bases and J by 3 bases, leaving 14 bases between them. The CDR3 length is 15 residues. CDR1 is SGHTA and CDR2 is FQGNSA in the germline V gene. The CDR3 DNA sequence: TGTGCCAGCAGCTTCCAAAGGGTCGGGGACTATGGCTACACCTTC. It encodes CASSFQRVGDYGYTF.